A selection of T cell receptor beta chains follows, all from one sample in a study of blood T cell repertoires in COVID-19. Here immunoSEQ multiplex PCR was the method, and the copy in TCRdb shows in-frame clones only, minus some. The sample holds 300,000 or so clones, just under 85% seen once. The sample taken for sequencing was peripheral blood. These receptors came from a woman between 45 and 65 years old with active or convalescent COVID-19. The CDR3 runs from the conserved cysteine through the conserved F or W. Fields, in order: D gene, clone size, J gene, V gene, CDR3 protein, CDR3 DNA. The D gene is left open where the match is weak. A clone size is listed for some rows: how often the clone was seen (once, few, many), or a class if it is expanded.

D: .; size: .; J: TRBJ1-1; V: TRBV7-8; CDR3: CASSPSEPRGTEAFF; DNA: TGTGCCAGCAGCCCCAGTGAACCTAGGGGCACTGAAGCTTTCTTT
D: .; size: .; J: TRBJ1-4; V: TRBV2; CDR3: CASLQGIDEKLFF; DNA: TGTGCCAGTTTACAGGGTATTGACGAAAAACTGTTTTTT
D: .; size: .; J: TRBJ2-7; V: TRBV6-5; CDR3: CASSRTGGANYEQYF; DNA: TGTGCCAGCAGTCGGACAGGAGGGGCAAACTACGAGCAGTACTTC
D: TRBD1; size: .; J: TRBJ1-1; V: TRBV4-2; CDR3: CASSQEVGGRRAFF; DNA: TGTGCCAGCAGCCAAGAGGTAGGGGGCAGGAGAGCTTTCTTT
D: .; size: .; J: TRBJ2-5; V: TRBV28; CDR3: CASSLGVGAGDETQYF; DNA: TGTGCCAGCAGTTTAGGTGTGGGGGCGGGGGACGAGACCCAGTACTTC
D: TRBD1; size: .; J: TRBJ2-3; V: TRBV27; CDR3: CASSGQGRSRTDTQYF; DNA: TGTGCCAGCAGTGGACAGGGGAGGAGTCGGACAGATACGCAGTATTTT
D: TRBD2; size: .; J: TRBJ2-1; V: TRBV11-3; CDR3: CASSSSRRLAGANYNEQFF; DNA: TGTGCCAGCAGCTCCTCCAGGCGACTAGCGGGAGCCAACTACAATGAGCAGTTCTTC
D: TRBD1; size: .; J: TRBJ1-1; V: TRBV5-3; CDR3: CARSLKGQGGTEAFF; DNA: TGTGCCAGAAGCTTGAAGGGACAGGGAGGCACTGAAGCTTTCTTT
D: TRBD2; size: .; J: TRBJ2-7; V: TRBV11-3; CDR3: CASSSWTSNEQYF; DNA: TGTGCCAGCAGCTCCTGGACTAGTAACGAGCAGTACTTC
D: .; size: once; J: TRBJ1-2; V: TRBV3-1/TRBV3-2; CDR3: CASSQAQEGYGYTF; DNA: TGTGCCAGCAGCCAAGCACAGGAAGGCTATGGCTACACCTTC
D: TRBD2; size: .; J: TRBJ2-2; V: TRBV7-9; CDR3: CASSFRPLAGRAGTGELFF; DNA: TGTGCCAGCAGCTTTAGGCCCCTTGCCGGGAGGGCTGGGACCGGGGAGCTGTTTTTT
D: .; size: .; J: TRBJ2-3; V: TRBV5-1; CDR3: CASSLSSGSTDTQYF; DNA: TGCGCCAGCAGCTTGAGTAGCGGTAGCACAGATACGCAGTATTTT
D: .; size: .; J: TRBJ2-7; V: TRBV6-5; CDR3: CASSYSTRREQYF; DNA: TGTGCCAGCAGTTACTCGACAAGGCGCGAGCAGTACTTC
D: .; size: .; J: TRBJ1-5; V: TRBV6-5; CDR3: CASRGPGQPQHF; DNA: TGTGCCAGCAGGGGGCCAGGTCAGCCCCAGCATTTT
D: .; size: .; J: TRBJ2-2; V: TRBV6-4; CDR3: CASSDREGELFF; DNA: TGTGCCAGCAGTGACCGGGAGGGGGAGCTGTTTTTT
D: .; size: .; J: TRBJ2-1; V: TRBV20-1; CDR3: CSASRGSYNEQFF; DNA: TGCAGTGCTAGTCGCGGGTCCTACAATGAGCAGTTCTTC
D: TRBD2; size: .; J: TRBJ2-3; V: TRBV19; CDR3: CASSRLAGPGDTQYF; DNA: TGTGCCAGTAGTAGACTAGCGGGACCTGGGGATACGCAGTATTTT
D: TRBD2; size: .; J: TRBJ2-2; V: TRBV27; CDR3: CASSPRLASGTGELFF; DNA: TGTGCCAGCAGTCCAAGACTAGCGTCGGGCACCGGGGAGCTGTTTTTT
D: TRBD1; size: .; J: TRBJ1-1; V: TRBV6-2/TRBV6-3; CDR3: CASSLQGIHTEAFF; DNA: TGTGCCAGCAGTTTACAGGGGATTCACACTGAAGCTTTCTTT
D: TRBD2; size: .; J: TRBJ2-1; V: TRBV6-1; CDR3: CASSEGSGSFLSYNEQFF; DNA: TGTGCCAGCAGTGAAGGTAGCGGGAGTTTTCTCTCCTACAATGAGCAGTTCTTC
D: TRBD1; size: .; J: TRBJ1-5; V: TRBV12-5; CDR3: CASGGRDRGYSNQPQHF; DNA: TGTGCTAGTGGTGGCCGGGACAGGGGTTATAGCAATCAGCCCCAGCATTTT
D: .; size: .; J: TRBJ1-4; V: TRBV2; CDR3: CASMGGTGEKLFF; DNA: TGTGCCAGCATGGGGGGTACCGGTGAAAAACTGTTTTTT
D: TRBD1; size: .; J: TRBJ2-7; V: TRBV6-1; CDR3: CASGGRTGGPTYEQYF; DNA: TGTGCCAGCGGTGGGCGGACAGGGGGCCCGACCTACGAGCAGTACTTC
D: .; size: .; J: TRBJ2-1; V: TRBV9; CDR3: CASSPGTHEQFF; DNA: TGTGCCAGCAGCCCGGGTACTCATGAGCAGTTCTTC
D: .; size: .; J: TRBJ2-3; V: TRBV6-5; CDR3: CASSYPGADTQYF; DNA: TGTGCCAGCAGTTACCCCGGAGCAGATACGCAGTATTTT
D: TRBD1; size: .; J: TRBJ2-1; V: TRBV4-1; CDR3: CASSQDQTGGWDEQFF; DNA: TGCGCCAGCAGCCAAGATCAAACAGGGGGCTGGGATGAGCAGTTCTTC
D: TRBD1; size: .; J: TRBJ1-4; V: TRBV5-1; CDR3: CASSLEGAMNEKLFF; DNA: TGCGCCAGCAGCTTGGAGGGGGCAATGAATGAAAAACTGTTTTTT
D: .; size: once; J: TRBJ1-4; V: TRBV27; CDR3: CASSPYPSGNEKLFF; DNA: TGTGCCAGCAGTCCCTATCCGAGCGGAAATGAAAAACTGTTTTTT